This section outlines one T cell receptor (beta chain) sequence together with its context. The target antigen is unknown. Using its own MiXCR run on the reads, TCRdb lists one record per CDR3 protein. The sample has roughly 600,000 distinct CDR3 sequences, approximately 24% seen once. The entry originates in a study of T cell repertoires in cytomegalovirus infection. Study-wide context: It was the public TCR beta signatures that indicated both CMV infection and matching HLA type. Study-level points and caveats: Predominance within the ex vivo response was attributable to HLA-C-restricted CMV-specific TCR beta clonotypes.

Trimming stripped 4 bases from V and 14 bases from J, with 20 bases between. This CDR3 contains 13 residues. In germline, CDR1 is SGHDN, CDR2 FVKESK. The specimen was CD8+ T cells from PBMCs. V and J are TRBV14 and TRBJ1-1; a weak D match, TRBD1 (5 bases). The receptor's source is a human donor in good health (CMV status not recorded). Some clones in this sample may be carry-over from other donors' samples. The CDR3 loop is CASSLGTPQFGFF. In nucleotides, the CDR3 is TGTGCCAGCAGCCTTGGGACGCCTCAATTTGGGTTCTTT.